Detailed here is one T cell receptor (beta chain). It was within 2 weeks before study entry that exposed participants met a COVID-19 case. Trimming cost V 4 bases and J 9 bases, with 19 bases left between them. Germline V lookup: CDR1 LNHDA, CDR2 SQIVND (reference sequence). The CDR3 sequence is 16 residues long. Original data processing: Researchers report that nucleated cell counts were estimated from reference gene primer amplification. The repertoire was sequenced with immunoSEQ multiplex PCR; TCRdb's copy has only in-frame clones and lacks some. D and trimming come from the DNA, and the V and J calls and clone size come from that table. The repertoire includes roughly 250,000 clones, approximately 90% of them detected once, and approximately 0.9% sits in the top ten. The data were taken from a study of blood T cell repertoires in COVID-19. In the study overall: Sites in the United States, Italy and Spain provided acute and convalescent COVID-19 samples. PBMCs, B-cell-depleted T cells, or T cells were the source of the cDNA or gDNA that made up the material.

The sample comprised PBMCs or T cells enriched from blood (not recorded which). The TCR was taken from a man aged 50 to 59 who had been exposed to COVID-19. This chain connects TRBV19 to TRBJ1-6, with D perhaps TRBD1 (5 bases). The CDR3: CASSTHPGDSGSPLHF. The DNA of the CDR3 is TGTGCCAGTAGTACCCACCCTGGGGACTCGGGTTCACCCCTCCACTTT.